This record looks at one T cell receptor beta chain sequence and its context. Its antigen remains unidentified. Germline CDR1 and CDR2: LGHDT and YNNKEL (reference sequence). The CDR3 covers 14 residues. The ends were cut back, 1 base at V and 2 bases at J, with 5 bases in the middle. This record belongs to a study of T cells after yellow fever vaccination. Points from the study as a whole: By day 5 rather than day 15, the secondary response had peaked, though it was weaker.

TCRdb used MiXCR to reprocess the 5' RACE reads, holding one entry per CDR3 protein. Of more than 450,000 distinct CDR3 sequences in the sample, around a fifth are singletons; the top ten hold around 16%. The sequence was obtained from a man between 18 and 29 years old who received the YFV17D yellow fever vaccine. The input for sequencing was PBMCs, taken roughly 23 days after the first yellow fever vaccination. This chain connects TRBV3-1 to TRBJ2-2; D unclear. CDR3 nucleotides: TGTGCCAGCAGCCAAGCTGGTAACACCGGGGAGCTGTTTTTT. This gives the protein CASSQAGNTGELFF.